Listed below are T cell receptor beta chains from one sample, sequenced in a study of Ad26.COV2.S vaccination and SARS-CoV-2 variants. Sequencing was performed with immunoSEQ multiplex PCR; in TCRdb, only in-frame clones are kept and a portion is missing. The sample contains roughly 380,000 clones, approximately 81% of which appear only once. The starting material was peripheral blood, obtained in a trial of Ad26.COV2.S vaccine versus placebo. These receptors all come from a person between 18 and 59 years old who received the Ad26.COV2.S COVID-19 vaccine or a placebo. Each CDR3 is given with its conserved first and last residue. D genes are given only for firm matches. Only part of the rows carry a size: once, few, many, or a class if the clone is expanded.

v_gene: TRBV11-2
d_gene: TRBD1
abundance: .
j_gene: TRBJ2-2
CDR3aa: CASSLQGQGAGGELFF
CDR3nt: TGTGCCAGCAGCCTCCAAGGTCAGGGGGCTGGAGGGGAGCTGTTTTTT

v_gene: TRBV18
d_gene: .
abundance: .
j_gene: TRBJ2-4
CDR3aa: CASSPGDAKNIQYF
CDR3nt: TGTGCCAGCTCACCAGGGGATGCCAAAAACATTCAGTACTTC

v_gene: TRBV10-3
d_gene: .
abundance: .
j_gene: TRBJ1-3
CDR3aa: CAISEGGGAWGAGNTIYF
CDR3nt: TGTGCCATCAGTGAGGGTGGAGGCGCCTGGGGAGCTGGAAACACCATATATTTT

v_gene: TRBV5-1
d_gene: .
abundance: .
j_gene: TRBJ2-7
CDR3aa: CASKGGVYEQYF
CDR3nt: TGCGCCAGCAAAGGGGGGGTCTACGAGCAGTACTTC

v_gene: TRBV30
d_gene: .
abundance: once
j_gene: TRBJ1-6
CDR3aa: CACFKSSYNSPLHF
CDR3nt: TGTGCCTGCTTCAAGAGCTCCTATAATTCACCCCTCCACTTT

v_gene: TRBV6-5
d_gene: .
abundance: .
j_gene: TRBJ2-5
CDR3aa: CASTGTEETQYF
CDR3nt: TGTGCCAGCACTGGGACGGAAGAGACCCAGTACTTC

v_gene: TRBV21-1
d_gene: .
abundance: .
j_gene: TRBJ2-1
CDR3aa: CASGKGDHSTDNEQFF
CDR3nt: TGTGCCAGCGGAAAGGGGGACCATTCGACCGACAATGAGCAGTTCTTC

v_gene: TRBV15
d_gene: .
abundance: .
j_gene: TRBJ1-4
CDR3aa: CATSRGGDNEKLFF
CDR3nt: TGTGCCACCAGCAGGGGGGGGGATAATGAAAAACTGTTTTTT

v_gene: TRBV6-6
d_gene: TRBD2
abundance: .
j_gene: TRBJ2-1
CDR3aa: CASRPGGLAGVNEQFF
CDR3nt: TGTGCCAGCAGGCCCGGGGGGCTAGCGGGGGTGAATGAGCAGTTCTTC

v_gene: TRBV6-5
d_gene: .
abundance: .
j_gene: TRBJ2-7
CDR3aa: CASAPDSSYEQYF
CDR3nt: TGTGCCAGCGCCCCCGATTCCTCCTACGAGCAGTACTTC

v_gene: TRBV7-2
d_gene: .
abundance: .
j_gene: TRBJ2-7
CDR3aa: CASSLGPLEYF
CDR3nt: TGTGCCAGCAGCTTGGGCCCCCTAGAGTACTTC

v_gene: TRBV5-8
d_gene: .
abundance: .
j_gene: TRBJ2-7
CDR3aa: CASNLGWQAPYEQYF
CDR3nt: TGTGCCAGCAACTTAGGATGGCAGGCCCCCTACGAGCAGTACTTC

v_gene: TRBV5-5
d_gene: TRBD1
abundance: .
j_gene: TRBJ1-5
CDR3aa: CASRRTGLDSNQPQHF
CDR3nt: TGTGCCAGCAGGCGGACAGGGTTAGATAGCAATCAGCCCCAGCATTTT

v_gene: TRBV6-2/TRBV6-3
d_gene: .
abundance: .
j_gene: TRBJ2-2
CDR3aa: CASSSIPTVTEYRNTGELFF
CDR3nt: TGTGCCAGCAGTTCCATACCTACGGTGACAGAGTACCGTAACACCGGGGAGCTGTTTTTT

v_gene: TRBV7-9
d_gene: .
abundance: .
j_gene: TRBJ2-5
CDR3aa: CASSYLRETQYF
CDR3nt: TGTGCCAGCAGCTACCTACGCGAGACCCAGTACTTC

v_gene: TRBV15
d_gene: .
abundance: .
j_gene: TRBJ2-7
CDR3aa: CATSRGVDYEQYF
CDR3nt: TGTGCCACCAGCAGGGGGGTGGACTACGAGCAGTACTTC

v_gene: TRBV7-9
d_gene: TRBD1
abundance: .
j_gene: TRBJ2-7
CDR3aa: CASSLRSGAGGMYEQYF
CDR3nt: TGTGCCAGCAGCTTAAGATCCGGGGCAGGGGGCATGTACGAGCAGTACTTC

v_gene: TRBV30
d_gene: .
abundance: .
j_gene: TRBJ2-7
CDR3aa: CAWKVGLAGRNEQYF
CDR3nt: TGTGCCTGGAAGGTAGGGCTAGCTGGGCGGAACGAGCAGTACTTC

v_gene: TRBV3-1/TRBV3-2
d_gene: TRBD1
abundance: .
j_gene: TRBJ2-2
CDR3aa: CASSLTTGGAGELFF
CDR3nt: TGTGCCAGCAGCTTGACTACAGGGGGCGCCGGGGAGCTGTTTTTT

v_gene: TRBV27
d_gene: TRBD1
abundance: .
j_gene: TRBJ2-7
CDR3aa: CASSWTGAEQYF
CDR3nt: TGTGCCAGCAGTTGGACAGGAGCCGAGCAGTACTTC

v_gene: TRBV28
d_gene: .
abundance: .
j_gene: TRBJ1-6
CDR3aa: CASSLLSGEESGSPLHF
CDR3nt: TGTGCCAGCAGTTTATTATCGGGGGAGGAAAGTGGTTCACCCCTCCACTTT

v_gene: TRBV4-3
d_gene: .
abundance: .
j_gene: TRBJ1-1
CDR3aa: CASSQVQGQTEAFF
CDR3nt: TGCGCCAGCAGCCAAGTACAGGGTCAGACTGAAGCTTTCTTT

v_gene: TRBV4-3
d_gene: .
abundance: .
j_gene: TRBJ2-2
CDR3aa: CASSPRKEGDTGELFF
CDR3nt: TGCGCCAGCAGCCCACGTAAAGAGGGCGACACCGGGGAGCTGTTTTTT

v_gene: TRBV18
d_gene: TRBD1
abundance: .
j_gene: TRBJ2-7
CDR3aa: CASSPDRISYEQYF
CDR3nt: TGTGCCAGCTCACCGGACAGGATTTCCTACGAGCAGTACTTC

v_gene: TRBV4-3
d_gene: .
abundance: .
j_gene: TRBJ1-6
CDR3aa: CASSLGANNSPLHF
CDR3nt: TGCGCCAGCAGTCTTGGGGCAAATAATTCACCCCTCCACTTT

v_gene: TRBV9
d_gene: .
abundance: .
j_gene: TRBJ2-7
CDR3aa: CASSPNPGFSYEQYF
CDR3nt: TGTGCCAGCAGCCCGAACCCAGGATTCTCCTACGAGCAGTACTTC

v_gene: TRBV4-1
d_gene: .
abundance: .
j_gene: TRBJ1-2
CDR3aa: CASSQVNYGYTF
CDR3nt: TGCGCCAGCAGCCAAGTGAACTATGGCTACACCTTC

v_gene: TRBV13
d_gene: .
abundance: .
j_gene: TRBJ2-1
CDR3aa: CASSSFEGGLDNEQFF
CDR3nt: TGTGCCAGCAGCTCCTTTGAGGGGGGCCTTGACAATGAGCAGTTCTTC

v_gene: TRBV5-6
d_gene: TRBD2
abundance: .
j_gene: TRBJ2-5
CDR3aa: CASSPLFSGRQETQYF
CDR3nt: TGTGCCAGCAGCCCCCTCTTTAGCGGGAGACAAGAGACCCAGTACTTC

v_gene: TRBV20-1
d_gene: .
abundance: .
j_gene: TRBJ1-5
CDR3aa: CSASLGSYQPQHF
CDR3nt: TGCAGTGCTAGTTTGGGGTCATATCAGCCCCAGCATTTT